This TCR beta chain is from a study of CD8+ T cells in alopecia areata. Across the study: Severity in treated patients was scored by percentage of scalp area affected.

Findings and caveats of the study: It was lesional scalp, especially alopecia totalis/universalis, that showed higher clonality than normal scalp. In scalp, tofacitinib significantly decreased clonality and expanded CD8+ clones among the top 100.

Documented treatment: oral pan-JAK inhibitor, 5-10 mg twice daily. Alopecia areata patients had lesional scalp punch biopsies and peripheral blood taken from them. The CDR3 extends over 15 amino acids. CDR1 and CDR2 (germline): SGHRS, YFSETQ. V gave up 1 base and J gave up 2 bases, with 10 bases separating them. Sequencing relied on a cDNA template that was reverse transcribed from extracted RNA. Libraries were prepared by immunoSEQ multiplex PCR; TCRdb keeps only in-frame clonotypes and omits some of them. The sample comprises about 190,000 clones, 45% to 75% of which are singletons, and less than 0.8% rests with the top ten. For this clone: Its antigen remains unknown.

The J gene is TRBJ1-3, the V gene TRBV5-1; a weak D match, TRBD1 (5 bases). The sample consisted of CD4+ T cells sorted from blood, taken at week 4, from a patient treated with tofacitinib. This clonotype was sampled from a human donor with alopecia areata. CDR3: CASSLTSGTGNTIYF. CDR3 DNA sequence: TGCGCCAGCAGCTTGACGTCAGGGACTGGAAACACCATATATTTT.